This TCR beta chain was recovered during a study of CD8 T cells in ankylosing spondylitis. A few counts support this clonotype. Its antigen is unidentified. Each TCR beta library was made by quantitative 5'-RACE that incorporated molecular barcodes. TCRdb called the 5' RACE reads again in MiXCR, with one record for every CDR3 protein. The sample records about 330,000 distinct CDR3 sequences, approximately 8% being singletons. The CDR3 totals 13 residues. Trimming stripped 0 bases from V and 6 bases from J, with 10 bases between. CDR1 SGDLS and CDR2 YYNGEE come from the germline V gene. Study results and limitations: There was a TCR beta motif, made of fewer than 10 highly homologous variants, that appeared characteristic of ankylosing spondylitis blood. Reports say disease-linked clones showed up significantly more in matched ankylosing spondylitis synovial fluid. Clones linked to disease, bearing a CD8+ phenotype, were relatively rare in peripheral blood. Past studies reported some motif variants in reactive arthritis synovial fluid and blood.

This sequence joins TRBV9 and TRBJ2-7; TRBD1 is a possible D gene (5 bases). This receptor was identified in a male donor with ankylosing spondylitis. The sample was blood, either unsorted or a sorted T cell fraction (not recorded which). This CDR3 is CASSVEGVGEQYF. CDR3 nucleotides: TGTGCCAGCAGCGTAGAAGGGGTCGGCGAGCAGTACTTC.